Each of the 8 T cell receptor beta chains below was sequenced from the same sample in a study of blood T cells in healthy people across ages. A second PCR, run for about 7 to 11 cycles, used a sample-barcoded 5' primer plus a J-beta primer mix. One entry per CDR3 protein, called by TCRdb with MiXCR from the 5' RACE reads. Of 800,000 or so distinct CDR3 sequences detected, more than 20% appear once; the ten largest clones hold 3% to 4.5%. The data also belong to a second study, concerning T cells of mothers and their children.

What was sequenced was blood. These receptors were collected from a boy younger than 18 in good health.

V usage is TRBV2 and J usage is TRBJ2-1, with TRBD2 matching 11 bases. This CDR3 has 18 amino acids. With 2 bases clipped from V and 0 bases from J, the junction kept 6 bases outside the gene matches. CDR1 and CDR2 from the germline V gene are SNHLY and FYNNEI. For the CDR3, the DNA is TGTGCCAGCAGTGAACCAACGACTAGCGGGATCTCCTACAATGAGCAGTTCTTC. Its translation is CASSEPTTSGISYNEQFF. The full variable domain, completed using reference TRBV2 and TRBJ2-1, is EPEVTQTPSHQVTQMGQEVILRCVPISNHLYFYWYRQILGQKVEFLVSFYNNEISEKSEIFDDQFSVERPDGSNFTLKIRSTKLEDSAMYFCASSEPTTSGISYNEQFFGPGTRLTVL.

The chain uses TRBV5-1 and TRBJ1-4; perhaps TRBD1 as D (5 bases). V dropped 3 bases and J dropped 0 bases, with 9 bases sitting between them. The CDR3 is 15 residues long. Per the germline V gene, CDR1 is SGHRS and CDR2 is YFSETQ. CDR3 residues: CASSSGSATNEKLFF. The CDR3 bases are TGCGCCAGCAGCTCAGGGTCTGCAACTAATGAAAAACTGTTTTTT. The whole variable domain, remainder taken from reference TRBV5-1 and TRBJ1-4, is KAGVTQTPRYLIKTRGQQVTLSCSPISGHRSVSWYQQTPGQGLQFLFEYFSETQRNKGNFPGRFSGRQFSNSRSEMNVSTLELGDSALYLCASSSGSATNEKLFFGSGTQLSVL.

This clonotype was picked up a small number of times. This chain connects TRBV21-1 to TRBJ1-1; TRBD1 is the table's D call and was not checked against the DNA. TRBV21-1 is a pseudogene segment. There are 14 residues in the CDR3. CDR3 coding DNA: TGTGCCAGCAGCGGCCGGACAGCCAGGATTGAAGCTTTCTTT. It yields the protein CASSGRTARIEAFF.

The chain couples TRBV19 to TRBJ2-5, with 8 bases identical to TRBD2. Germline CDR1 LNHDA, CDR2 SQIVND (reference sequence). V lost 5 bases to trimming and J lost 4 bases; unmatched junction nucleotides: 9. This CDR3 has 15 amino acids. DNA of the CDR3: TGTGCCAGTAGTTCGGGAACGGGAGGGATAGAGACCCAGTACTTC. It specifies CASSSGTGGIETQYF.

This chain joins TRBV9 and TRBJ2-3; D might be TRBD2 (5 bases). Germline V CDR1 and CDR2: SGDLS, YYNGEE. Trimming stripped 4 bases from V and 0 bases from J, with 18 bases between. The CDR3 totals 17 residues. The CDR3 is CASSPPGWISSTDTQYF. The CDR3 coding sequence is TGTGCCAGCAGCCCCCCGGGGTGGATCTCTAGCACAGATACGCAGTATTTT.

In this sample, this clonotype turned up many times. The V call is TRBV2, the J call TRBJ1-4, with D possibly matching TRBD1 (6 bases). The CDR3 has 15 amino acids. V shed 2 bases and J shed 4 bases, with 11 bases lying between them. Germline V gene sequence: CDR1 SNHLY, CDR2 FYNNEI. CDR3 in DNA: TGTGCCAGCAGTGAATGGGGACAACGTAATGAAAAACTGTTTTTT. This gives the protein CASSEWGQRNEKLFF.

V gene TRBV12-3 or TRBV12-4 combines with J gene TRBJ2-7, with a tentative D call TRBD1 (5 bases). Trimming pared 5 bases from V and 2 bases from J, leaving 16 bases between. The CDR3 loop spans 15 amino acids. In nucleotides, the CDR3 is TGTGCCAGCAGTCCAGGGTTAGACGTAACCTACGAGCAGTACTTC. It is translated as CASSPGLDVTYEQYF.

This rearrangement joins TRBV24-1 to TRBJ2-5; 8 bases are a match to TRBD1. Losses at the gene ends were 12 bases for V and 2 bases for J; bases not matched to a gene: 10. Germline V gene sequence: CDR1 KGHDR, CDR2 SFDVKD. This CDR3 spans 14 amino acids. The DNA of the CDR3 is TGTGCCTCAAAGGGGACAGGTCCTCAAGAGACCCAGTACTTC. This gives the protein CASKGTGPQETQYF.